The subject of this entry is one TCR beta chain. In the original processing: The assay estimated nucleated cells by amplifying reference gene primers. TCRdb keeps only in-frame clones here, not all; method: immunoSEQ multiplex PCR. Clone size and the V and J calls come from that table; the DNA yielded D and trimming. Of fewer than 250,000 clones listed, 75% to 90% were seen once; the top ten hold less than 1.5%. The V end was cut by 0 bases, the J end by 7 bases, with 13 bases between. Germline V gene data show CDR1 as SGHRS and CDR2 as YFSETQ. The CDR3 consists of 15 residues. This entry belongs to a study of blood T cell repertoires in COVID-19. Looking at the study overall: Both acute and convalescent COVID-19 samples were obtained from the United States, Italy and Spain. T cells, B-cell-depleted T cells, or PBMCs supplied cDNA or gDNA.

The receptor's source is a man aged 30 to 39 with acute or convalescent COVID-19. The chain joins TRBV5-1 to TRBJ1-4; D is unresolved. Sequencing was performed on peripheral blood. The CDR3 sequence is CASSLAPGNGEKLFF. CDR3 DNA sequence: TGCGCCAGCAGCTTGGCTCCCGGGAACGGTGAAAAACTGTTTTTT.